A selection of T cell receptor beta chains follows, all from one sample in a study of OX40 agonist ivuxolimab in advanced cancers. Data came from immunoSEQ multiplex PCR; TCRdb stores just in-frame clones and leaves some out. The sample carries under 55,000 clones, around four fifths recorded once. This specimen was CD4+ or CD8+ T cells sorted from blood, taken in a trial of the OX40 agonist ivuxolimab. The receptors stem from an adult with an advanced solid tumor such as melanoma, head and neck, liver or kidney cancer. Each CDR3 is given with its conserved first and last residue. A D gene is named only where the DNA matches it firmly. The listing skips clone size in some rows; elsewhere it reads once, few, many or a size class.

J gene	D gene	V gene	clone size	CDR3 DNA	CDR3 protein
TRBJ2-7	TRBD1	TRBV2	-	TGTGCCAGCAGTTTGACAGGGCACGAGCAGTACTTC	CASSLTGHEQYF
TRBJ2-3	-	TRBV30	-	TGTGCCTGGAGTAGACGGGGTGTGGGGTTT	CAWSRRGVGF
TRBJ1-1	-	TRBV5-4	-	TGTGCCAGCAGCTTGGCACTGACAGGCCGGATGAACACTGAAGCTTTCTTT	CASSLALTGRMNTEAFF
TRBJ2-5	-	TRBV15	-	TGTGCCACCAGCAGAGTTGTTGCAGGGTCGGCCCAGTACTTC	CATSRVVAGSAQYF
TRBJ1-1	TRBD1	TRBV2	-	TGTGCCAGCAGTGCACAGGGGGGACTCTCAACTGAAGCTTTCTTT	CASSAQGGLSTEAFF
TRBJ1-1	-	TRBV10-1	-	TGCGCCAGCAGCAATAACCAAATGAACACTGAAGCTTTCTTT	CASSNNQMNTEAFF
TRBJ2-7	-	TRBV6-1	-	TGTGCCAGCATTCACAGAGGGCAGGGGATATACGAGCAGTACTTC	CASIHRGQGIYEQYF
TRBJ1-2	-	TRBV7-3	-	TGTGCCAGCAGCTTAATGGCTAACTATGGCTACACCTTC	CASSLMANYGYTF
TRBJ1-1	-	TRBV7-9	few	TGTGCCAGCAACGAAGTGGGGTCTGAAGCTTTCTTT	CASNEVGSEAFF
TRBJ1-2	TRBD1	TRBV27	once	TGTGCCAGCAGTTTACTAGGGACAGGGGTCGGCTACACCTTC	CASSLLGTGVGYTF
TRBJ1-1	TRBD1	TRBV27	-	TGTGCCAGCAGCCGGACAGGGGACACTGAAGCTTTCTTT	CASSRTGDTEAFF
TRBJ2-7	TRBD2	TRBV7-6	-	TGTGCCAGCAGCTTAGCGTCGCTAGCGGGGGGATCCTACGAGCAGTACTTC	CASSLASLAGGSYEQYF
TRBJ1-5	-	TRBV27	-	TGTGCCAGCAGTTTGGAGGGGTATAGCAATCAGCCCCAGCATTTT	CASSLEGYSNQPQHF
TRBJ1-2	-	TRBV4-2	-	TGTGCCAGCAGCCAAGTCGGACGGAATTACACCTTC	CASSQVGRNYTF
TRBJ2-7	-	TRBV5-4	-	TGTGCCAGCAGCTTGGGGGGGACGGAGCAGTACTTC	CASSLGGTEQYF
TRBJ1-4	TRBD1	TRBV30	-	TGTGCCTTCGGACAGGACGCCGCTTCGTATGAAAAACTGTTTTTT	CAFGQDAASYEKLFF
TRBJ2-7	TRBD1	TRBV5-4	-	TGTGCCAGCAGCTCCCGAGGGACAGGAAACGAGCAGTACTTC	CASSSRGTGNEQYF
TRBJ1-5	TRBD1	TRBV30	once	TGTGCCTGGAGTACTGGACAGGGTATGAATCAGCCCCAGCATTTT	CAWSTGQGMNQPQHF
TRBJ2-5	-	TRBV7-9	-	TGTGCCAGCAGCTTAACCGGGACGGCGCAAGAGACCCAGTACTTC	CASSLTGTAQETQYF
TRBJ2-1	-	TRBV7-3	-	TGTGCCAGCAGCTCCCAGGGAGATGAGCAGTTCTTC	CASSSQGDEQFF
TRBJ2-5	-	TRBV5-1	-	TGCGCCAGCGGGAGTGAGACCCAGTACTTC	CASGSETQYF
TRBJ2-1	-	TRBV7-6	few	TGTGCCAGCAGCTTAAACAATGAGCAGTTCTTC	CASSLNNEQFF
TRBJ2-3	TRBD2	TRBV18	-	TGTGCCAGCTCACCAATCGCTGGCGGACTAGCGGGGGGAAGGACAGATACGCAGTATTTT	CASSPIAGGLAGGRTDTQYF
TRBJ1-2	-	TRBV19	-	TGTGCCAGTATTAAGCAGGGCTCCTATGGCTACACCTTC	CASIKQGSYGYTF